This is a list of T cell receptor beta chains from one sample in a study of cytomegalovirus exposure and HLA in healthy donors. Sequencing used immunoSEQ multiplex PCR; TCRdb keeps in-frame clones, though not all of them. The sample lists 95,000 to 110,000 clones, around 76% occurring once. Specimen: PBMCs. The receptor source for this set is a man between 18 and 35 years old in good health and CMV-seronegative. Each CDR3 is given with its conserved first and last residue. Each record gives: clone size, D gene, V gene, J gene, CDR3 DNA, CDR3 protein. The D gene is left open where the match is weak. Only part of the rows carry a size: once, few, many, or a class if the clone is expanded.

NA	TRBD2	TRBV19	TRBJ2-4	TGTGCCAGTAGTATAGACTGGGGGACTAACCAGTACTTC	CASSIDWGTNQYF
NA	TRBD2	TRBV5-1	TRBJ2-5	TGCGCCAGCAGCTTCCTCTCGCGGGGGCCCCGGGAGGGCCAGTACTTC	CASSFLSRGPREGQYF
few	NA	TRBV5-4	TRBJ2-7	TGTGCCAGCAGCGGTGATTCCCGACAGCCCTACGAGCAGTACTTC	CASSGDSRQPYEQYF
NA	TRBD2	TRBV10-3	TRBJ2-7	TGTGCCATCCGCGGCGGGGGGACCCACGAGCAGTACTTC	CAIRGGGTHEQYF
NA	NA	TRBV4-2	TRBJ1-6	TGTGCCAGCAGCCAAGGGCTTTCCCGGAGGCAGGGGCATAATTCACCCCTCCACTTT	CASSQGLSRRQGHNSPLHF
many	TRBD2	TRBV19	TRBJ2-1	TGTGCCAGTCGCGGGGGGAGGAATGAGCAGTTCTTC	CASRGGRNEQFF
NA	NA	TRBV19	TRBJ1-4	TGTGCCAGTAGTATGGCGGGGGGACCGGAAAAACTGTTTTTT	CASSMAGGPEKLFF
NA	TRBD2	TRBV7-2	TRBJ2-1	TGTGCCAGCAGCCCGGGAGGTTTGAATGTCAATGAGCAGTTCTTC	CASSPGGLNVNEQFF
NA	NA	TRBV6-1	TRBJ2-7	TGTGCCAGCAGTGGACAGGGAGGACCCTACGAGCAGTACTTC	CASSGQGGPYEQYF
NA	TRBD1	TRBV7-9	TRBJ2-5	TGTGCCAGCAGCTTAGCAGTCCGGGACAGCCAAGAGACCCAGTACTTC	CASSLAVRDSQETQYF
once	TRBD2	TRBV7-7	TRBJ2-3	TGTGCCAGCAGCTCGGGACTAGCGGCAGATACGCAGTATTTT	CASSSGLAADTQYF
NA	NA	TRBV9	TRBJ1-3	TGTGCCAGCAGCACGCAACCAGGATCTCATGGAAACACCATATATTTT	CASSTQPGSHGNTIYF
NA	NA	TRBV6-5	TRBJ2-7	TGTGCCAGCGAAAAGCAGGGGCGTCCTGACGAGCAGTACTTC	CASEKQGRPDEQYF
NA	NA	TRBV2	TRBJ1-1	TGTGCCAGCAGTGATCAGGGGCCCACTGAAGCTTTCTTT	CASSDQGPTEAFF
NA	TRBD2	TRBV15	TRBJ2-5	TGTGCCACCAGCACCGGACTAGCGGGGCGCGGGGAGACCCAGTACTTC	CATSTGLAGRGETQYF
NA	NA	TRBV7-9	TRBJ1-1	TGTGCCAGCAGTCCCCAGGCGACAGGAGCTTTCTTT	CASSPQATGAFF
NA	NA	TRBV9	TRBJ2-7	TGTGCCAGCAGCGTAGCGTCACGGCAGACCAGCGGCGAGCAGTACTTC	CASSVASRQTSGEQYF
NA	NA	TRBV28	TRBJ1-2	TGTGCCGTAAGGGAGCGGAATGGCTACACCTTC	CAVRERNGYTF
few	NA	TRBV15	TRBJ2-1	TGTGCCACCAGCAGAGAGTCGGCGGGGAGGTCCTACAATGAGCAGTTCTTC	CATSRESAGRSYNEQFF
NA	NA	TRBV5-6	TRBJ1-2	TGTGCCAGCAGCCAAAGGGGGGGCTACACCTTC	CASSQRGGYTF
NA	TRBD1	TRBV5-1	TRBJ2-6	TGCGCCAGCAGCTTGGGTGGGACAGGGGGCACTGGGGCCAACGTCCTGACTTTC	CASSLGGTGGTGANVLTF
few	TRBD1	TRBV4-3	TRBJ1-1	TGCGCCAGCAGCCGGGGACAGCTGAACACTGAAGCTTTCTTT	CASSRGQLNTEAFF
NA	NA	TRBV7-2	TRBJ2-1	TGTGCCAGCAGCTCTGGACTGGGCATCGAGCAGTTCTTC	CASSSGLGIEQFF
NA	TRBD1	TRBV27	TRBJ1-5	TGTGCCAGCAGTCCCCGGACAGGTAATCAGCCCCAGCATTTT	CASSPRTGNQPQHF
few	TRBD1	TRBV6-5	TRBJ1-1	TGTGCCAGCAGTGGACCGACAGGGGTCACTGAAGCTTTCTTT	CASSGPTGVTEAFF
NA	TRBD1	TRBV6-5	TRBJ1-2	TGTGCCAGTTGGGACAGGGGATCTGTGCGTGGCTACACCTTC	CASWDRGSVRGYTF
few	NA	TRBV21-1	TRBJ1-5	TGTGCCAGCAGCAACACCGTGACAGGGACCAATCAGCCCCAGCATTTT	CASSNTVTGTNQPQHF
NA	TRBD1	TRBV6-1	TRBJ2-1	TGTGCCAGCCGAGACAGGGGGGTCAATGAGCAGTTCTTC	CASRDRGVNEQFF
NA	TRBD1	TRBV6-1	TRBJ1-3	TGTGCCAGCAGTGGCCTTAGGGGGCCGGCTGGAAACACCATATATTTT	CASSGLRGPAGNTIYF
NA	NA	TRBV28	TRBJ1-1	TGTGCCAGCAGTTTTCGGGGGAACACTGAAGCTTTCTTT	CASSFRGNTEAFF
NA	NA	TRBV2	TRBJ2-1	TGCGCCAGCAGGCAGGGCCAGGAGCAGTTCTTC	CASRQGQEQFF
NA	TRBD2	TRBV2	TRBJ2-5	TGTGCCAGCAGTCCCGCTAGCGGGGGGGCCCTGGAGACCCAGTACTTC	CASSPASGGALETQYF
NA	TRBD1	TRBV5-1	TRBJ2-7	TGCGCCAGCAGCGGCGGGAAACAGGGGGCGGCCTACGAGCAGTACTTC	CASSGGKQGAAYEQYF
NA	NA	TRBV19	TRBJ2-2	TGTGCCAGTGGCGAACGGGCAGGGGGGACCGGGGAGCTGTTTTTT	CASGERAGGTGELFF
NA	NA	TRBV10-3	TRBJ1-1	TGTGCCATCAGTGAAGAGAAAAAGAACACTGAAGCTTTCTTT	CAISEEKKNTEAFF
few	NA	TRBV19	TRBJ1-1	TGTGCCAGTAGTCTCTCGGACAGGAACACTGAAGCTTTCTTT	CASSLSDRNTEAFF
NA	TRBD1	TRBV27	TRBJ2-7	TGTGCCAGCAGTTCCGGACAGGGGAGGGCCTACGAGCAGTACTTC	CASSSGQGRAYEQYF
few	NA	TRBV7-6	TRBJ1-1	TGTGCCAGCAGCCCCTCTACAGGCCACGTCAGTGAAGCTTTCTTT	CASSPSTGHVSEAFF
NA	NA	TRBV9	TRBJ1-3	TGTGCCAGCAGCGCCGGGACACTGGGTGGAAACACCATATATTTT	CASSAGTLGGNTIYF
NA	TRBD1	TRBV5-1	TRBJ2-7	TGCGCCAGCAGCTTGTATGGCAGGGGGCCTTTCGACGAGCAGTACTTC	CASSLYGRGPFDEQYF
NA	NA	TRBV15	TRBJ1-1	TGTGCCACCAGCTCCTCCCGGGAGGGAGGGACTGAAGCTTTCTTT	CATSSSREGGTEAFF
NA	TRBD1	TRBV7-8	TRBJ2-7	TGTGCCAGCAGCCACCGGGACAGGTCTGTATACGAGCAGTACTTC	CASSHRDRSVYEQYF
NA	NA	TRBV5-1	TRBJ1-4	TGCGCCAGCAGCTTGAGGCCGGGACTTAATGAAAAACTGTTTTTT	CASSLRPGLNEKLFF
once	NA	TRBV15	TRBJ1-6	TGTGCCACCAGCAGAGAAGGGGGAAGCGGTCGATCACCCCTCCACTTT	CATSREGGSGRSPLHF
once	NA	TRBV5-8	TRBJ2-7	TGTGCCAGCAGCCCCTTCGGGGGCTCCTACGAGCAGTACTTC	CASSPFGGSYEQYF
few	NA	TRBV19	TRBJ1-2	TGTGCCAGTAGTATAGGTGGGACAATCGGCTATGGCTACACCTTC	CASSIGGTIGYGYTF
NA	NA	TRBV27	TRBJ2-7	TGTGCCAGCAGTTTATCTCGCGGCTACGAGCAGTACTTC	CASSLSRGYEQYF
once	TRBD1	TRBV18	TRBJ2-2	TGTGCCAGCTCCCCGACAGGGCGCACCGGGGAGCTGTTTTTT	CASSPTGRTGELFF
NA	TRBD1	TRBV23-1	TRBJ2-3	TGCGCCAGCGGAGAGGTGGGACAGGGGATTCATACGCAGTATTTT	CASGEVGQGIHTQYF
few	NA	TRBV5-1	TRBJ1-2	TGCGCCAGCAGCTTGGATGGGAGGGACTATGGCTACACCTTC	CASSLDGRDYGYTF
once	NA	TRBV7-9	TRBJ1-4	TGTGCCAGCAGCCTCCCACAGAATGAAAAACTGTTTTTT	CASSLPQNEKLFF
NA	NA	TRBV5-1	TRBJ2-7	TGCGCCAGCAGCCCGGACAGCTACGAGCAGTACTTC	CASSPDSYEQYF